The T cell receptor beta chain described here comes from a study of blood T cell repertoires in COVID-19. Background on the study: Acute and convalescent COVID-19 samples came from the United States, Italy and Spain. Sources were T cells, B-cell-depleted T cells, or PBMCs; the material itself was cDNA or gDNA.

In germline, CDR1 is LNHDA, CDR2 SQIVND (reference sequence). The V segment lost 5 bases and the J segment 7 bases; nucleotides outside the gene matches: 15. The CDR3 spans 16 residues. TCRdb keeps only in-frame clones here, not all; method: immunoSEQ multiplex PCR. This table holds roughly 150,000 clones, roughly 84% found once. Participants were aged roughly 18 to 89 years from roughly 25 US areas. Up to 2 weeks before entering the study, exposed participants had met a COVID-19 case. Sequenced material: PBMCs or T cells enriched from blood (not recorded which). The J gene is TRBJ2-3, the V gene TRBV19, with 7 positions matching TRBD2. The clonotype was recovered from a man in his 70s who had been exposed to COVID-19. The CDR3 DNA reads TGTGCCAGTAGTTTCCGGACTAGGGACCGTAGAAATACGCAGTATTTT. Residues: CASSFRTRDRRNTQYF.